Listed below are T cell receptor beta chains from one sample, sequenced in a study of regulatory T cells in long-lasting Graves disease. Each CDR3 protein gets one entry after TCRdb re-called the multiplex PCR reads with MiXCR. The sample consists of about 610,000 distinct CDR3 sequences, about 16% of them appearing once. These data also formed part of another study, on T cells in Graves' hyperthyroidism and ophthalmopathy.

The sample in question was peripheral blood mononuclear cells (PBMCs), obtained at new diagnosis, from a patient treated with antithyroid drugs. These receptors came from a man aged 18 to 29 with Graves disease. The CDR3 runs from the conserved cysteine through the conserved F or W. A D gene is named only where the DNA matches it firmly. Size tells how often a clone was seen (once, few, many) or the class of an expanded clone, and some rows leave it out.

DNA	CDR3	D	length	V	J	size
TGTGCCAGCTCACCACTTCCGCGCGGGTGGGGCACAGATACGCAGTATTTT	CASSPLPRGWGTDTQYF	.	17	TRBV18	TRBJ2-3	.
TGCGCCAGCAGCCCCCCCGGCGGACTCCGGGACGCGCATTACAATGAGCAGTTCTTC	CASSPPGGLRDAHYNEQFF	.	19	TRBV5-1	TRBJ2-1	many
TGTGCCAGCAGTGAAAGGACTCTAGCGGATACGCAGTATTTT	CASSERTLADTQYF	.	14	TRBV2	TRBJ2-3	many
TGTGCCAGCAGTACCACCGGGACAGGGTATTACGAGCAGTACTTC	CASSTTGTGYYEQYF	TRBD1	15	TRBV27	TRBJ2-7	many
TGTGCCAGCAGCCGACAAAGATCAGAGACCCAGTACTTC	CASSRQRSETQYF	.	13	TRBV28	TRBJ2-5	many
TGTGCCAGCAGCTTCCTAGCGGGAGCCCGCGAGCAGTACTTC	CASSFLAGAREQYF	TRBD2	14	TRBV7-2	TRBJ2-7	few
TGCGCCAGCAGCGTGCGACTGGGTCTCGATGGCTACACCTTC	CASSVRLGLDGYTF	.	14	TRBV4-1	TRBJ1-2	few
TGTGCCAGCAGTTACACGAGCAACGGGGAGCTGTTTTTT	CASSYTSNGELFF	.	13	TRBV6-6	TRBJ2-2	.
TGCAGTGCTACCCAGGGGGCAGGGACTGAAGCTTTCTTT	CSATQGAGTEAFF	TRBD1	13	TRBV20-1	TRBJ1-1	few
TGTGCCAGCAGCGACGCGAGGACAGGGTTAAGCGAGCAGTACTTC	CASSDARTGLSEQYF	TRBD1	15	TRBV28	TRBJ2-7	.
TGTGCCAGCAGCTATGTGGGGAGCTCCTACGAGCAGTACTTC	CASSYVGSSYEQYF	.	14	TRBV7-2	TRBJ2-7	few
TGCGCCAGCAGTGAGGAGTATTTGGCTTACACCTTC	CASSEEYLAYTF	.	12	TRBV10-2	TRBJ1-2	few
TGTGCCACCAGTGATTCTCCACATGAAGAGCAGTACTTC	CATSDSPHEEQYF	.	13	TRBV24-1	TRBJ2-7	many
TGTGCCAGCAGGGAACTTACAGGGAAGGGGCCGGAGACCCAGTACTTC	CASRELTGKGPETQYF	.	16	TRBV6-1	TRBJ2-5	many
TGTGCCAGCAGTTCCCCTAACAGGGGGCCCTACGAGCAGTACTTC	CASSSPNRGPYEQYF	TRBD1	15	TRBV28	TRBJ2-7	many
TGTGCCTGGAGTTTCGAGGATAACACCTACGAGCAGTACTTC	CAWSFEDNTYEQYF	.	14	TRBV30	TRBJ2-7	few
TGTGCCATCAGTGAACTAGCGGATCGCACAGATACGCAGTATTTT	CAISELADRTDTQYF	TRBD2	15	TRBV10-3	TRBJ2-3	few
TGTGCCAGCAGCTTAAGACGGGGGGATACGCAGTATTTT	CASSLRRGDTQYF	.	13	TRBV7-3	TRBJ2-3	.
TGTGCCAGCAGCTTAGGGCCGGGACCCTCCTACGAGCAGTACTTC	CASSLGPGPSYEQYF	.	15	TRBV7-3	TRBJ2-7	many
TGTGCCAGCAGCCCCGCCGGACAGGGGTACCCCTACGAGCAGTACTTC	CASSPAGQGYPYEQYF	TRBD1	16	TRBV6-1	TRBJ2-7	many
TGCGCCAGCAGCAACCCCCTCGGGACAGGGGGCCTCAATGAGCAGTTCTTC	CASSNPLGTGGLNEQFF	TRBD1	17	TRBV5-1	TRBJ2-1	many
TGTGCCAGCAGCTTGACGGGACCTCAATGGGGTCAGCCCCAGCATTTT	CASSLTGPQWGQPQHF	.	16	TRBV5-8	TRBJ1-5	few
TGCAGTGCTAGAGGGCCTCTAACGGTAGGAGAGACCCAGTACTTC	CSARGPLTVGETQYF	.	15	TRBV20-1	TRBJ2-5	few
TGTGCCAGCAGCCTCGGGCCGGGGCCAGATACGCAGTATTTT	CASSLGPGPDTQYF	.	14	TRBV12-3/TRBV12-4	TRBJ2-3	few
TGCGCCAGCAGCCCACTCGGGATGGCCGAGCAGTACTTC	CASSPLGMAEQYF	.	13	TRBV5-1	TRBJ2-7	many
TGCAGCGTTGTTAAGGGAGAAGCTTTCTTT	CSVVKGEAFF	.	10	TRBV29-1	TRBJ1-1	.
TGTGCCAGCAGCTTCAACGTCGATGAAAAACTGTTTTTT	CASSFNVDEKLFF	.	13	TRBV13	TRBJ1-4	.
TGTGCCAGCAGCTTGGAAGACAGGGTTGGATATACGCAGTATTTT	CASSLEDRVGYTQYF	TRBD1	15	TRBV7-8	TRBJ2-3	.